Shown below are 6 T cell receptor beta chains from a single sample sequenced in a study of T cells in Graves' hyperthyroidism and ophthalmopathy. Using RNA transcripts as the source, TCR beta CDR3 regions were amplified. First-round RT-PCR targeting the TCR CDR3 was performed with the HTBI primer set. One entry per CDR3 protein, called by TCRdb with MiXCR from the multiplex PCR reads. The sample consists of just over 550,000 distinct CDR3 sequences, under 60% of them appearing once. Sequenced sample: peripheral blood or thyroid tissue (not recorded which). The receptors stem from a woman between 18 and 30 years old with Graves' hyperthyroidism.

The chain couples TRBV14 to TRBJ1-1; possibly TRBD1 for D (5 bases). The germline V and J ends were trimmed by 4 bases and 4 bases, with 10 bases remaining between them. Germline assignment: CDR1 SGHDN and CDR2 FVKESK. This CDR3 contains 13 residues. CDR3 coding DNA: TGTGCCAGCAGCCCCTTTAGGGGCACTGAAGCTTTCTTT. Protein product: CASSPFRGTEAFF.

CDR3 protein: CASSFDRGDEAFF. As DNA, the CDR3 is TGTGCCAGTAGTTTCGACAGGGGAGATGAAGCTTTCTTT. V gene TRBV19 combines with J gene TRBJ1-1; the match to TRBD1 covers 8 bases. The CDR3 is 13 residues long. Germline V gene sequence: CDR1 LNHDA, CDR2 SQIVND (reference sequence). The V and J ends lost 5 bases and 7 bases, in that order; junction bases with no gene match: 6.

Only a few counts were recorded for this clonotype. At one end, the junction sequence differs from germline, possibly due to a read error. This chain uses TRBV24-1 with TRBJ1-1; D perhaps matches TRBD1 (5 bases). The CDR3 has 15 amino acids. Germline V gene sequence: CDR1 KGHDR, CDR2 SFDVKD. Written as DNA, the CDR3 is TGTGCCAGCAGTGACCCCCAGGGTAGGAACACTGAAGCTTTCTTT. It is translated as CASSDPQGRNTEAFF.

As concerns this clonotype: The junction differs from germline at one of its ends, possibly a read error. The genes are TRBV10-3 and TRBJ2-7; 9 nucleotides agree with TRBD2. Germline V gives CDR1 ENHRY, CDR2 SYGVKD. This CDR3 region has 16 residues. CDR3 sequence: CATSARAGTSRYEQYF. CDR3 bases: TGTGCCACCAGTGCTAGGGCCGGGACTAGCCGGTACGAGCAGTACTTC.

V usage is TRBV7-9 and J usage is TRBJ2-7; 9 bases match TRBD1. The CDR3 is made up of 15 amino acids. V lost 1 base and J lost 4; bases outside the gene matches: 5. Germline values: CDR1 SEHNR, CDR2 FQNEAQ (reference sequence). CDR3 DNA sequence: TGTGCCAGCAGCTTAGTAACAGGGGGCTGGTACGAGCAGTACTTC. It specifies CASSLVTGGWYEQYF.

In its sample, this clonotype was seen many times. The V gene is TRBV15, the J gene TRBJ1-4, with D unresolved. V shed 3 bases and J shed 7 bases, with 12 bases lying between them. The CDR3 spans 14 residues. Germline V gene lookup returns CDR1 LNHNV and CDR2 YYDKDF (reference sequence). In nucleotides, the CDR3 is TGTGCCACCAGCAGGGTAGAAGGGATTGAAAAACTGTTTTTT. Its protein is CATSRVEGIEKLFF.